Shown below are 8 T cell receptor beta chains from a single sample sequenced in a study of control samples from healthy donors and cancer patients. Method: immunoSEQ multiplex PCR; TCRdb's copy keeps in-frame clones and lacks some. The sample has some 80,000 clones, 85% to 95% seen once. The sequencing sample was made of blood. All receptors derive from a woman in her fifties or sixties in good health.

The DNA for the CDR3 is TGTGCCAGCAGGGGATCAGGGACAGTCTCCTACAATGAGCAGTTCTTC. This codes for CASRGSGTVSYNEQFF. V usage is TRBV28 and J usage is TRBJ2-1, with TRBD1 matching 7 bases. The length of the CDR3 is 16 residues. Trimming cost V 6 bases and J 0 bases; bases outside gene matches: 8. The V gene's germline CDR1 is MDHEN and CDR2 SYDVKM.

The V call is TRBV6-6, the J call TRBJ1-2, with D possibly matching TRBD1 (5 bases). The CDR3 extends over 14 amino acids. Germline V CDR1 and CDR2: MNHNY, SVGAGI (reference sequence). V was clipped by 0 bases and J by 4 bases, with 9 bases between them. CDR3 region: CASSYSQDPYGYTF. The CDR3 DNA follows: TGTGCCAGCAGTTACTCACAGGACCCCTATGGCTACACCTTC.

This sequence joins TRBV7-6 and TRBJ2-1; 9 nucleotides align to TRBD2. V shed 2 bases, J shed 9 bases, and the junction held 8 bases outside the gene matches. The V gene's germline CDR1 is SGHVS and CDR2 FNYEAQ. The CDR3 has 15 residues. The CDR3 coding sequence is TGTGCCAGCAGCTTATACGAGCGGGAGGTCAGTGAGCAGTTCTTC. Amino acid sequence: CASSLYEREVSEQFF.

J is TRBJ1-2 and V is TRBV29-1, with D unclear. The V gene's germline CDR1 is SQVTM and CDR2 ANQGSEA. This CDR3 region has 13 residues. The V and J ends lost 1 base and 8 bases respectively, with 14 bases between them. The CDR3, as DNA: TGCAGCGTTGAAGGTAGTGATCGTATAGGCTACACCTTC. Amino acids: CSVEGSDRIGYTF.

The rearrangement uses TRBV10-2 and TRBJ2-1; TRBD2 matches 8 bases. CDR1 and CDR2 (germline): WSHSY, SAAADI. This CDR3 comprises 15 residues. V lost 8 bases to trimming and J lost 7 bases; unmatched junction nucleotides: 13. In DNA form, the CDR3 reads TGCGCCAGCTCCAGCGGGAGAGGAGTTTTGAATGAGCAGTTCTTC. Translating it yields CASSSGRGVLNEQFF.

The chain joins TRBV9 to TRBJ2-5; 9 nucleotides align to TRBD2. With V trimmed by 3 bases and J by 5 bases, 14 bases remained unmatched. Germline-derived CDR1 and CDR2 are SGDLS and YYNGEE. The CDR3 totals 17 residues. The DNA of the CDR3 is TGTGCCAGCAGCGAGAGGGGGGCTAGCGGGACCGGCGAGACCCAGTACTTC. This encodes CASSERGASGTGETQYF.

The genes are TRBV20-1 and TRBJ1-5; D ambiguous. Germline CDR1 DFQATT, CDR2 SNEGSKA (reference sequence). The germline V and J ends were trimmed by 3 bases and 7 bases, with 10 bases remaining between them. The CDR3 length is 12 residues. The CDR3 DNA reads TGCAGTGCTAGTTCACGTGAACAGCCCCAGCATTTT. Translation gives CSASSREQPQHF.

The chain links TRBV28 to TRBJ2-7, with D maybe TRBD2 (10 bases). Germline CDR1 MDHEN, CDR2 SYDVKM. V was clipped by 2 bases and J by 5 bases, with 28 bases between them. There are 19 residues in the CDR3. CDR3 bases: TGTGCCAGCAGTTTACGGGACAGGGTGTCTAGCGGGAGCCCCCACGAGCAGTACTTC. It is translated as CASSLRDRVSSGSPHEQYF.